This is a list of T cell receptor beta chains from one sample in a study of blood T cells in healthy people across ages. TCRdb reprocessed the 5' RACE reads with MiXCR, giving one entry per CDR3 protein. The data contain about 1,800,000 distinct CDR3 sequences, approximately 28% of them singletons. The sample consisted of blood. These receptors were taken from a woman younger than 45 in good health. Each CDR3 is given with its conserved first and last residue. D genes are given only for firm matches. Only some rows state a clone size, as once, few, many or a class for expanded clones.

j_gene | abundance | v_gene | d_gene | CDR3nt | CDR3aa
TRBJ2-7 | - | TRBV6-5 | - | TGTGCCAGCAGTCGGACCAACTACAATGAGCAGTACTTC | CASSRTNYNEQYF
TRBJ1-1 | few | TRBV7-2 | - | TGTGCCAGCAGCTTAGGTTGGGGGGCGCAAACTGAAGCTTTCTTT | CASSLGWGAQTEAFF
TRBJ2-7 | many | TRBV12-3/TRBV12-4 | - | TGTGCCAGCAGCTTAGTGGGGGCTCTCGGCGAGCAGTACTTC | CASSLVGALGEQYF
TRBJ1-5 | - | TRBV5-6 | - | TGTGCCAGCAGCTTGGCCGTGCAGGGCAATCAGCCCCAGCATTTT | CASSLAVQGNQPQHF
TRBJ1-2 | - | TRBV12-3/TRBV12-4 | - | TGTGCCAGCAGTCCCGGCCCGGGCTATGGCTACACCTTC | CASSPGPGYGYTF
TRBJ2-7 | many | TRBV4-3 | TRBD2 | TGCGCCAGCAGCCAAGAGGTTGGGACTAGCGGGACCTACGAGCAGTACTTC | CASSQEVGTSGTYEQYF
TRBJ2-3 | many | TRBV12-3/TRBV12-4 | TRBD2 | TGTGCCAGCAGCGCACTAGCGGGAGGTGGGGATACGCAGTATTTT | CASSALAGGGDTQYF
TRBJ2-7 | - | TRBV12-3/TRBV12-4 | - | TGCGCCAGCAGTTTACCAACCTGGGGCGAGCAGTACTTC | CASSLPTWGEQYF
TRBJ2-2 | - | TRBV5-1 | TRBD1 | TGCGCCAGCAGCTTGCAACAGGGGGCGCCTGCGGGCACCGGGGAGCTGTTTTTT | CASSLQQGAPAGTGELFF
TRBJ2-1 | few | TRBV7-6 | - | TGTGCCAGCAGCCAGGACCGAACCACTGGGCAGTTCTTC | CASSQDRTTGQFF
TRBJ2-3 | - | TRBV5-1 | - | TGCGCCAGCAGCCGCGCAGGCACTAGCACAGATACGCAGTATTTT | CASSRAGTSTDTQYF
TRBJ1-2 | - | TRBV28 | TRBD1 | TGTGCCAGCAGTAGCCCGACAGGGTACTATGGCTACACCTTC | CASSSPTGYYGYTF
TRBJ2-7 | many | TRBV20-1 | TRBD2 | TGCAGTGCTAGACCTAGCGGGAGGGCTAGGTACGAGCAGTACTTC | CSARPSGRARYEQYF
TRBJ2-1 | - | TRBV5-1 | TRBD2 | TGCGCCAGCAGCTTGCCGCGGGGGGGTCAGCAGTTCTTC | CASSLPRGGQQFF
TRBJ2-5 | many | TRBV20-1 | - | TGCAGCGCTAACCCCGACGGGGTCCTTGCGGGGGAGACCCAGTACTTC | CSANPDGVLAGETQYF
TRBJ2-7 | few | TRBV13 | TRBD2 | TGTGCCAGCAGCCCCGGAAGGACTAGCGGGGATTACGAGCAGTACTTC | CASSPGRTSGDYEQYF
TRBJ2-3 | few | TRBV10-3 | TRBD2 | TGTGCCATCAGTGAGTGGAGCGGGAGTAGGGCAGATACGCAGTATTTT | CAISEWSGSRADTQYF
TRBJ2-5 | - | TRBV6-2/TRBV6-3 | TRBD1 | TGTGCCAGCACCCCATTTGGGACAGGGAAGGATAATGAGCAGTACTTC | CASTPFGTGKDNEQYF
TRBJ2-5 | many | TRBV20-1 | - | TGCAGTGCTAGAGAGCTTTATGAGTTCCGGGGAGAGACCCAGTACTTC | CSARELYEFRGETQYF